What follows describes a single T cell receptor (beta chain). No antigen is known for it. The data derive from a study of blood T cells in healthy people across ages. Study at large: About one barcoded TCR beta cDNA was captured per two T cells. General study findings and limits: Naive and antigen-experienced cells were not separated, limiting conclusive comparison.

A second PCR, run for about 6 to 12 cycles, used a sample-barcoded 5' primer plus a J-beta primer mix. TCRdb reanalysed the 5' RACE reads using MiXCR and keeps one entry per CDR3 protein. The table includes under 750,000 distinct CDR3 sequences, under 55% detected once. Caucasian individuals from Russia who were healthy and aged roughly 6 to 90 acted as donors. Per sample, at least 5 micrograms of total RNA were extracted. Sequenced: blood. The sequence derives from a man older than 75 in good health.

The CDR3 loop is CASSKGVQGISYEQYF. The CDR3 coding sequence is TGTGCCAGCAGCAAAGGGGTGCAGGGGATCTCCTACGAGCAGTACTTC. The chain joins TRBV9 to TRBJ2-7; TRBD1 is a possible D gene (6 bases). V lost 4 bases and J lost 0, with 17 bases in between. The CDR3 covers 16 residues. Germline loops: CDR1 SGDLS, CDR2 YYNGEE.